Presented here are 13 T cell receptor beta chains from one specimen sequenced in a study of blood T cell repertoires in COVID-19. Profiling relied on immunoSEQ multiplex PCR, and the TCRdb table lists in-frame clones only, not all of them. The sample includes 80,000 to 85,000 clones, approximately 80% of them seen just once. The sequenced material came from peripheral blood. The receptors stem from a human donor in a cohort sampled during active COVID-19.

This chain uses TRBV21-1 with TRBJ2-7; the table names TRBD2, a call not compared with the DNA. TRBV21-1 is described as a pseudogene. This CDR3 spans 15 amino acids. For the CDR3, the DNA is TGTGCCAGCAGCAAACCTAAGCAACCCGCCTACGAGCAGTACTTC. Translation gives CASSKPKQPAYEQYF.

The gene calls are TRBV5-1 and TRBJ1-3; 7 bases fit TRBD1. V shed 4 bases, J shed 2 bases, and the junction held 9 bases outside the gene matches. This CDR3 comprises 16 residues. Looked up from germline, CDR1 is SGHRS and CDR2 is YFSETQ. The CDR3 bases are TGCGCCAGCAGCCCAAGACAGGGTAAAGCTGGAAACACCATATATTTT. This codes for CASSPRQGKAGNTIYF.

Concerning this clone: One end of the junction varies from germline; a read error may be responsible. This chain connects TRBV2 to TRBJ1-1; TRBD1 agrees at 8 bases. The CDR3 contains 14 residues. The germline gives CDR1 SNHLY, CDR2 FYNNEI. Written as DNA, the CDR3 is TGTGCCAGCAGTGAATTACAGGGGGTACGGTCTTGGGTCTTT. Protein sequence: CASSELQGVRSWVF.

This sequence joins TRBV3-1 (or the pseudogene TRBV3-2) and TRBJ1-2; a weak D match, TRBD1 (5 bases). This CDR3 spans 14 amino acids. The germline gives CDR1 LGHDT, CDR2 YNNKEL (reference sequence). V lost 1 base to trimming and J lost 4 bases, with 10 bases between them. This CDR3 reads CASSQAWGPYGYTF. CDR3 nucleotide sequence: TGTGCCAGCAGCCAAGCGTGGGGCCCCTATGGCTACACCTTC.

The CDR3 region is CASSDSTGGKPLHF. The CDR3 DNA is TGTGCCAGCAGTGACTCTACCGGGGGGAAGCCCCTCCACTTT. This sequence joins TRBV6-4 and TRBJ1-6; D is perhaps TRBD1 (5 bases). CDR1 and CDR2 (germline): MRHNA, SNTAGT. This CDR3 has 14 amino acids. Trimming took off 0 bases at V and 13 bases at J, with 13 bases between the two ends.

This clone was counted ten times or more. The chain employs TRBV7-2 and TRBJ1-2; D gene ambiguous. Trimming took 2 bases from V and 2 from J, leaving 6 bases between them. Per the germline V gene, CDR1 is SGHTA and CDR2 is FQGNSA. This CDR3 contains 13 residues. The CDR3 DNA is TGTGCCAGCAGCTTATCAGCGAACTATGGCTACACCTTC. It encodes CASSLSANYGYTF. Based on the CDR3 plus reference TRBV7-2 and TRBJ1-2, the full variable domain is GAGVSQSPSNKVTEKGKDVELRCDPISGHTALYWYRQSLGQGLEFLIYFQGNSAPDKSGLPSDRFSAERTGGSVSTLTIQRTQQEDSAVYLCASSLSANYGYTFGSGTRLTVV.

The rearrangement joins TRBV15 to TRBJ2-1, with D possibly matching TRBD2 (5 bases). Trimming removed 4 bases from V and 8 bases from J, with 18 bases in between. Per the germline V gene, CDR1 is LNHNV and CDR2 is YYDKDF (reference sequence). This CDR3 has 15 residues. Written as DNA, the CDR3 is TGTGCCACCAGCAAGGGCGGGCAGGTTGGAGATGAGCAGTTCTTC. As protein: CATSKGGQVGDEQFF.

This chain links TRBV15 with TRBJ2-7; 12 nucleotides match TRBD1. The V and J ends lost 3 bases and 4 bases, in that order; junction bases with no gene match: 7. This CDR3 contains 16 residues. The germline CDR1 and CDR2 sequences are LNHNV and YYDKDF (reference sequence). The CDR3 DNA reads TGTGCCACCAGCAGGGGACAGGGGGCTACTTTATACGAGCAGTACTTC. Its protein is CATSRGQGATLYEQYF. The full variable domain, rest sourced from reference TRBV15 and TRBJ2-7, is DAMVIQNPRYQVTQFGKPVTLSCSQTLNHNVMYWYQQKSSQAPKLLFHYYDKDFNNEADTPDNFQSRRPNTSFCFLDIRSPGLGDTAMYLCATSRGQGATLYEQYFGPGTRLTVT.

Here the CDR3 DNA reads TGTGCCAGCAGCGGGGGCCCCCAAGAGACCCAGTACTTC. Amino acids: CASSGGPQETQYF. The chain uses TRBV7-3 and TRBJ2-5; the D gene is possibly TRBD1 (6 bases). The germline V gene has CDR1 SGHTA and CDR2 FQGTGA. The CDR3 totals 13 residues. Between the trimmed V and J ends, which lost 5 bases and 1 base, there was a span of 8 bases. The full variable domain, in which reference TRBV7-3 and TRBJ2-5 provide the parts outside the CDR3, is GAGVSQTPSNKVTEKGKYVELRCDPISGHTALYWYRQSLGQGPEFLIYFQGTGAADDSGLPNDRFFAVRPEGSVSTLKIQRTERGDSAVYLCASSGGPQETQYFGPGTRLLVL.

This rearrangement joins TRBV20-1 to TRBJ2-1; D gene uncertain. The V and J ends lost 3 bases and 0 bases respectively, with 15 bases between them. CDR1 and CDR2 (germline): DFQATT, SNEGSKA (reference sequence). The CDR3 covers 16 residues. For the CDR3, the DNA is TGCAGTGCTAGTTTGAGTCTGGCTAGCTCCTACAATGAGCAGTTCTTC. Its translation is CSASLSLASSYNEQFF.

In this sample, this clone turned up once. The chain recombines TRBV5-5 with TRBJ2-3; TRBD2 agrees at 8 bases. Germline trimming cut 2 bases from V and 2 bases from J; bases unmatched to any gene: 10. Per germline, CDR1 SGHKS and CDR2 YYEKEE (reference sequence). The CDR3 covers 17 residues. The CDR3 here is CASSFGGSGGPTDTQYF. The CDR3 nucleotides are TGTGCCAGCAGCTTCGGGGGGAGCGGGGGACCCACAGATACGCAGTATTTT.

The chain has TRBV11-2 and TRBJ1-2; tentatively, D is TRBD1 (6 bases). Trimming removed 3 bases at V and 6 bases at J, with 11 bases between. Germline lookup yields CDR1 SGHAT and CDR2 FQNNGV. The CDR3 runs to 13 residues. The CDR3 loop reads CASSFVRGDGYTF. The CDR3 bases are TGTGCCAGCAGCTTCGTCAGGGGCGATGGCTACACCTTC.

This clone is a singleton in its sample. The rearrangement joins TRBV24-1 to TRBJ2-2; TRBD2 agrees at 10 bases. Germline CDR1 KGHDR, CDR2 SFDVKD. V was pared by 2 bases and J by 8 bases, with 28 bases of the junction left unmatched. There are 23 residues in the CDR3. Written as DNA, the CDR3 is TGTGCCACCAGTGATTGGGCCAGGGGGCGCGGTAGGCTAGCGGGGGCCTCGGGAGGGGAGCTGTTTTTT. Residues: CATSDWARGRGRLAGASGGELFF.